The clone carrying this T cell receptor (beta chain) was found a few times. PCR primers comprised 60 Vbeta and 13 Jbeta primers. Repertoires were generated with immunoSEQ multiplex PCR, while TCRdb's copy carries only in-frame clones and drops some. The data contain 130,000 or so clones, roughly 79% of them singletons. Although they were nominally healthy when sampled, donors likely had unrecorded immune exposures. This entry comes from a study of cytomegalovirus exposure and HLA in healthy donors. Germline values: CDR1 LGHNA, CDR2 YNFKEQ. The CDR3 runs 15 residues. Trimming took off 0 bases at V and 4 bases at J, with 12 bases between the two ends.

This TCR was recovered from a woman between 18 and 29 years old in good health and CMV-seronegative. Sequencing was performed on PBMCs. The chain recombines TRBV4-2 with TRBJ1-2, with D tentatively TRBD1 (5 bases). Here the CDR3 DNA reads TGTGCCAGCAGCCAAGAGCAGGGATCGTTCTATGGCTACACCTTC. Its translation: CASSQEQGSFYGYTF.